This entry lists 6 T cell receptor beta chains sequenced from one sample in a study of blood T cell repertoires in COVID-19. Here immunoSEQ multiplex PCR was the method, and the copy in TCRdb shows in-frame clones only, minus some. The sample gives 210,000 or so clones, roughly 80% of which show up once; approximately 19% is in the top ten. The sequenced sample was peripheral blood. These receptors originate from a human donor in a cohort sampled during active COVID-19.

Note on this clone: At one boundary the junction diverges from the germline segment, which might be a read error. The chain couples TRBV3-1 (or the pseudogene TRBV3-2) to TRBJ2-7, with no clear D. Per the germline V gene, CDR1 is LGHDT and CDR2 is YNNKEL (reference sequence). This CDR3 comprises 12 residues. For the CDR3, the DNA is TGTGCCAGCAGCCAATCTTCTACGAGTCTCTCCTTC. The encoded protein is CASSQSSTSLSF.

The sample holds a few counts of this clone. The J gene is TRBJ1-1, the V gene TRBV12-3 or TRBV12-4, with 9 bases lining up with TRBD1. The junction had 5 bases not matched to a gene; V was cut back by 9 bases and J by 3 bases. This CDR3 region has 13 residues. The CDR3 loop reads CASQTGGDTEAFF. In DNA, the CDR3 is TGTGCCAGTCAGACAGGGGGGGACACTGAAGCTTTCTTT.

Notes on this clone: Other nucleotide sequences from this sample produce the same CDR3. This sequence joins TRBV12-3 or TRBV12-4 and TRBJ1-1, with a possible D match to TRBD1 (6 bases). The CDR3 runs to 13 residues. The V end was cut by 5 bases, the J end by 1 base, with 8 bases between. The CDR3 sequence is CASSPTGNTEAFF. CDR3 in DNA: TGTGCCAGCAGTCCGACAGGGAACACTGAAGCTTTCTTT.

V usage is TRBV3-1 (or the pseudogene TRBV3-2) and J usage is TRBJ2-2, with 7 bases fitting TRBD2. This CDR3 has 14 residues. V lost 4 bases and J lost 5; bases outside the gene matches: 4. Germline values: CDR1 LGHDT, CDR2 YNNKEL (reference sequence). CDR3 region: CASSRDSGTGELFF. In DNA form, the CDR3 reads TGTGCCAGCAGCCGGGATAGCGGGACCGGGGAGCTGTTTTTT.

This clone was observed a few times. The V gene is TRBV4-2, the J gene TRBJ1-5; D ambiguous. Germline V gene sequence: CDR1 LGHNA, CDR2 YNFKEQ. V dropped 8 bases and J dropped 2 bases, with 13 bases sitting between them. The CDR3 has 14 amino acids. As DNA, the CDR3 is TGTGCCAGCTCCAGTCAGGAGGGCAATCAGCCCCAGCATTTT. Its protein product is CASSSQEGNQPQHF.

The chain combines TRBV21-1 with TRBJ2-7; TRBD2 is taken as the D call from the table, unchecked against the DNA. TRBV21-1 is a pseudogene segment. This CDR3 contains 11 residues. Here the CDR3 DNA reads TGTGCCAGCAGTCGGGGCTACGAGCAGTACTTC. Encoded protein: CASSRGYEQYF.